A single sample gave rise to the 25 T cell receptor beta chains below, sequenced in a study of T cells after yellow fever vaccination. TCRdb passed the 5' RACE reads through MiXCR, listing each CDR3 protein once. The sample has around 68,000 distinct CDR3 sequences; around 7.7% are singletons. The material was CD8+ T cells sorted from PBMCs, obtained more than 8 days after the first yellow fever vaccination. These receptor sequences come from a young man who received the YFV17D yellow fever vaccine.

This clonotype was counted many times. This sequence joins TRBV6-2 or TRBV6-3 and TRBJ2-2; no firm D call. Trimming removed 5 bases at V and 0 bases at J, with 10 bases between. The CDR3 contains 15 residues. CDR1 MNHEY and CDR2 SVGEGT come from the germline V gene. In DNA form, the CDR3 reads TGTGCCAGCAGTGTTCGGACGGCGAACACCGGGGAGCTGTTTTTT. Protein product: CASSVRTANTGELFF.

Details on this clonotype: A much larger clone differs by one base, so this may be a read error. V is TRBV7-3 and J is TRBJ2-2; D gene unclear. From germline, CDR1 is SGHTA and CDR2 FQGTGA. This CDR3 is 12 amino acids long. CDR3 in amino acids: CTSSLVPGELFF. The CDR3 region has the DNA TGTACCAGCAGCTTAGTTCCCGGGGAGCTGTTTTTT.

This clonotype was seen only a few times. The chain couples TRBV7-9 to TRBJ1-1, with D perhaps matching TRBD1 (6 bases). The CDR3 covers 15 residues. V was clipped by 3 bases and J by 1 base, with 12 bases between them. The germline CDR1 and CDR2 sequences are SEHNR and FQNEAQ (reference sequence). The CDR3 region is CASSFPGGQNTEAFF. The CDR3 DNA is TGTGCCAGCAGCTTTCCTGGGGGACAGAACACTGAAGCTTTCTTT.

The chain uses TRBV20-1 and TRBJ2-7, with D uncertain. The CDR3 loop spans 13 amino acids. The germline gives CDR1 DFQATT, CDR2 SNEGSKA (reference sequence). V was trimmed by 7 bases and J by 4 bases, leaving 17 bases between them. CDR3 region: CSVLPAEAYEQYF. In nucleotides, the CDR3 is TGCAGTGTTCTCCCTGCGGAAGCTTACGAGCAGTACTTC.

This chain connects TRBV12-3 or TRBV12-4 to TRBJ1-5; 7 bases are a match to TRBD1. The CDR3 runs 16 residues. The trim removed 5 bases at V and 5 bases at J, leaving 12 bases unmatched. For the CDR3, the DNA is TGTGCCAGCAGTCCCTTGGGACAGCTAGAAGATCAGCCCCAGCATTTT. Its translation is CASSPLGQLEDQPQHF.

V gene TRBV15 combines with J gene TRBJ2-1; tentatively, D is TRBD2 (5 bases). The length of the CDR3 is 18 residues. The V end lost 2 bases, the J end lost 0 bases, and 17 bases lay between the germline ends. Germline V gene data show CDR1 as LNHNV and CDR2 as YYDKDF (reference sequence). This CDR3 is CATSRQADHKSSYNEQFF. CDR3 bases: TGTGCCACCAGCAGACAAGCGGACCACAAGAGCTCCTACAATGAGCAGTTCTTC.

This clonotype was picked up many times. This sequence joins TRBV10-3 and TRBJ1-1; no reliable D call. CDR3 length: 13 residues. Germline V CDR1 and CDR2: ENHRY, SYGVKD. V was clipped by 6 bases and J by 5 bases, with 13 bases between them. For the CDR3, the DNA is TGTGCCATCAGCGAGATAGGCATTACTGAAGCTTTCTTT. As protein: CAISEIGITEAFF.

The chain recombines TRBV9 with TRBJ2-1; 8 bases are shared with TRBD2. From germline, CDR1 is SGDLS and CDR2 YYNGEE. Losses at the gene ends were 6 bases for V and 6 bases for J; bases not matched to a gene: 8. CDR3 length equals 14 residues. CDR3 residues: CASTSGGAGNEQFF. As DNA, the CDR3 is TGTGCCAGCACTTCGGGGGGGGCGGGCAATGAGCAGTTCTTC.

This clonotype appeared a few times. This CDR3 reads CASSSRDGRNTGELFF. The CDR3 nucleotides read TGTGCCAGCAGCAGCCGGGACGGGAGGAACACCGGGGAGCTGTTTTTT. The chain couples TRBV11-3 to TRBJ2-2, with a weak D call TRBD2 (6 bases). Trimming left V 5 bases short and J 1 base short, with 14 bases between. Germline assignment: CDR1 SGHNT and CDR2 YENEEA. This CDR3 is built from 16 residues.

This clonotype was picked up many times. The chain combines TRBV27 with TRBJ2-3; D may match TRBD1 or TRBD2 (6 bases each). The CDR3 has 14 residues. Germline V gene data show CDR1 as MNHEY and CDR2 as SMNVEV (reference sequence). V was shortened by 8 bases and J by 7 bases, with 19 bases between the two germline ends. This CDR3 reads CASGPYREVNTQYF. Written as DNA, the CDR3 is TGTGCCAGCGGACCTTACAGGGAGGTGAATACGCAGTATTTT.

Many counts were recorded for this clonotype. The chain uses TRBV11-2 and TRBJ2-7; 9 bases map to TRBD2. Germline V gene lookup returns CDR1 SGHAT and CDR2 FQNNGV. CDR3 length equals 13 residues. The V segment lost 4 bases and the J segment 4 bases; nucleotides outside the gene matches: 2. In DNA, the CDR3 is TGTGCCAGCAGCTCTAGCGGGGCGTACGAGCAGTACTTC. Protein product: CASSSSGAYEQYF.

This clonotype was recorded many times. The chain links TRBV9 to TRBJ1-5; possibly TRBD1 for D (5 bases). The ends were cut back, 4 bases at V and 0 bases at J, with 17 bases in the middle. There are 17 residues in the CDR3. The germline CDR1 and CDR2 sequences are SGDLS and YYNGEE. The DNA for the CDR3 is TGTGCCAGCAGCCCAAGGGCGAGACAGTTTAGCAATCAGCCCCAGCATTTT. Its protein is CASSPRARQFSNQPQHF. Full variable domain (rest looked up from reference TRBV9 and TRBJ1-5): DSGVTQTPKHLITATGQRVTLRCSPRSGDLSVYWYQQSLDQGLQFLIQYYNGEERAKGNILERFSAQQFPDLHSELNLSSLELGDSALYFCASSPRARQFSNQPQHFGDGTRLSIL.

This clonotype was recorded a few times. The genes are TRBV4-1 and TRBJ1-1; D possibly corresponds to TRBD1 (5 bases). Germline CDR1 MGHRA, CDR2 YSYEKL. V was clipped by 0 bases and J by 0 bases, with 14 bases between them. The CDR3 extends over 17 amino acids. CDR3 sequence reads: CASSQEGPGAMNTEAFF. The CDR3, as DNA: TGCGCCAGCAGCCAAGAGGGTCCCGGGGCGATGAACACTGAAGCTTTCTTT.

This clonotype was seen more than once but under ten times. The chain uses TRBV19 and TRBJ1-5; possible D gene TRBD1, 5 bases. V was shortened by 3 bases and J by 4 bases, with 7 bases between the two germline ends. Germline CDR1 LNHDA, CDR2 SQIVND (reference sequence). The CDR3 extends over 13 amino acids. The CDR3 DNA reads as TGTGCCAGTAGTATTGAGGGGAATCAGCCCCAGCATTTT. Translated: CASSIEGNQPQHF.

This clonotype was seen ten or more times. J is TRBJ2-1 and V is TRBV13, with 9 bases matching TRBD1. J lost 6 bases, V lost 0 bases, and 9 bases had no gene match. This CDR3 is 17 amino acids long. Germline V lookup: CDR1 PRHDT, CDR2 FYEKMQ (reference sequence). The CDR3 region is CASSLGTGGPIANEQFF. The CDR3 DNA follows: TGTGCCAGCAGCTTAGGGACAGGGGGGCCAATTGCCAATGAGCAGTTCTTC.

This clonotype was found many times. V and J are TRBV12-3 or TRBV12-4 and TRBJ2-1; TRBD2 matches 7 bases. The CDR3 runs 15 residues. Trimming cost V 5 bases and J 10 bases; bases outside gene matches: 14. DNA for the CDR3: TGTGCCAGCAGTCCCGGGGCGGGGGTAACATCCGAGCAGTTCTTC. It encodes CASSPGAGVTSEQFF.

Details on this clonotype: Possible read error: a much larger clone is one base away. The gene calls are TRBV6-5 and TRBJ2-7; D may correspond to TRBD1 or TRBD2 (5 bases each). The germline V gene encodes CDR1 MNHEY and CDR2 SVGAGI. Trimming removed 4 bases at V and 2 bases at J, with 12 bases between. The CDR3 spans 14 residues. CDR3 nucleotide sequence: TGTGCCAGCAGTTCCGGGGCTGGCCCCTACGAGCAGTACGTC. This codes for CASSSGAGPYEQYV.

The rearrangement uses TRBV20-1 and TRBJ2-7; perhaps TRBD1 as D (5 bases). Trimming took 0 bases from V and 9 from J, leaving 12 bases between them. The CDR3 is 12 amino acids. From germline, CDR1 is DFQATT and CDR2 SNEGSKA (reference sequence). The CDR3: CSARDRAQGQYF. The CDR3 DNA follows: TGCAGTGCTAGAGATCGGGCGCAGGGGCAGTACTTC.

Ten or more counts support this clonotype. V and J are TRBV7-9 and TRBJ2-3, with 7 bases that match TRBD2. Trimming cost V 5 bases and J 0 bases; bases outside gene matches: 8. The CDR3 consists of 16 residues. Germline assignment: CDR1 SEHNR and CDR2 FQNEAQ (reference sequence). This CDR3 is CASSLRTSPSTDTQYF. DNA for the CDR3: TGTGCCAGCAGCCTCCGGACTAGTCCTAGCACAGATACGCAGTATTTT. The variable domain in full, completed from reference TRBV7-9 and TRBJ2-3, reads DTGVSQNPRHKITKRGQNVTFRCDPISEHNRLYWYRQTLGQGPEFLTYFQNEAQLEKSRLLSDRFSAERPKGSFSTLEIQRTEQGDSAMYLCASSLRTSPSTDTQYFGPGTRLTVL.

There are many counts of this clonotype. This sequence joins TRBV7-3 and TRBJ2-3; D might be TRBD1 (5 bases). Trimming took off 5 bases at V and 2 bases at J, with 11 bases between the two ends. From germline, CDR1 is SGHTA and CDR2 FQGTGA. The CDR3 runs to 14 residues. The CDR3 sequence: CASSTGQLTDTQYF. The CDR3 DNA sequence: TGTGCCAGCAGCACCGGACAACTCACAGATACGCAGTATTTT. The complete variable domain, with remaining parts taken from reference TRBV7-3 and TRBJ2-3, reads GAGVSQTPSNKVTEKGKYVELRCDPISGHTALYWYRQSLGQGPEFLIYFQGTGAADDSGLPNDRFFAVRPEGSVSTLKIQRTERGDSAVYLCASSTGQLTDTQYFGPGTRLTVL.

The chain links TRBV11-2 to TRBJ2-3; a weak D match, TRBD1 (5 bases). Germline V lookup: CDR1 SGHAT, CDR2 FQNNGV. The CDR3 runs to 14 residues. Trimming left V 6 bases short and J 3 bases short, with 13 bases between. The CDR3 protein is CASSPDTGTDTQYF. DNA of the CDR3: TGTGCCAGCAGTCCGGACACCGGGACAGATACGCAGTATTTT.

This clonotype was recorded a few times. The chain links TRBV4-3 to TRBJ2-1; D not resolved. The CDR3 spans 15 residues. Germline lookup yields CDR1 LGHNA and CDR2 YSLEER. Trimming took 4 bases from V and 4 from J, leaving 14 bases between them. The CDR3 nucleotides are TGCGCCAGCAGCCGCAGTCCCAACTCTTACAATGAGCAGTTCTTC. This encodes CASSRSPNSYNEQFF.

This chain uses TRBV13 with TRBJ2-7, with D possibly matching TRBD2 (6 bases). Germline CDR1 PRHDT, CDR2 FYEKMQ (reference sequence). The CDR3 has 15 residues. The V gene lost 0 bases and the J gene lost 1 base, with 10 bases spanning the gap. The CDR3 reads CASSLGPAGSYEQYV. The CDR3 DNA reads TGTGCCAGCAGCTTAGGCCCTGCGGGATCCTACGAGCAGTACGTC.

In this sample, this clonotype turned up many times. The chain joins TRBV21-1 to TRBJ2-5; TRBD1, the table's D call, lacks a check against the DNA. TRBV21-1 counts as a pseudogene. There are 15 residues in the CDR3. This chain's CDR3 is CASSERDSPQETQYF. CDR3 bases: TGTGCCAGCAGCGAACGGGACAGTCCACAAGAGACCCAGTACTTC.

The chain carries TRBV7-9 and TRBJ1-2; possible D gene TRBD1, 5 bases. The V gene lost 5 bases and the J gene lost 1 base, with 11 bases spanning the gap. Looked up from germline, CDR1 is SEHNR and CDR2 is FQNEAQ (reference sequence). The CDR3 totals 14 residues. The DNA for the CDR3 is TGTGCCAGCAGCCGGCCCGGGGGTAACTATGGCTACACCTTC. It translates to CASSRPGGNYGYTF. The variable domain in full, completed from reference TRBV7-9 and TRBJ1-2, reads DTGVSQNPRHKITKRGQNVTFRCDPISEHNRLYWYRQTLGQGPEFLTYFQNEAQLEKSRLLSDRFSAERPKGSFSTLEIQRTEQGDSAMYLCASSRPGGNYGYTFGSGTRLTVV.